The 21 T cell receptor beta chains below all came from one sample that was sequenced in a study of blood T cells in healthy people across ages. PCR was performed a second time for about 7 to 12 cycles using a sample-barcoded 5' primer and a J-beta primer mix. TCRdb passed the 5' RACE reads through MiXCR, listing each CDR3 protein once. The sample includes some 560,000 distinct CDR3 sequences, over 25% of them seen just once. The same specimen was also included in a second study, on T cells of mothers and their children.

Sequencing input: blood. These receptors all come from a boy aged 2 to 9 in good health.

The CDR3 region is CASSPIAGSAKNIQYF. CDR3 DNA sequence: TGCGCCAGCAGCCCAATAGCGGGGTCGGCCAAAAACATTCAGTACTTC. The chain joins TRBV5-1 to TRBJ2-4; 8 bases match TRBD2. In germline, CDR1 is SGHRS, CDR2 YFSETQ. V dropped 4 bases and J dropped 1; count of bases not matched to a gene: 7. The CDR3 consists of 16 residues.

This chain uses TRBV20-1 with TRBJ1-2, with 8 bases fitting TRBD1. V lost 6 bases to trimming and J lost 4 bases; unmatched junction nucleotides: 7. CDR1 is DFQATT and CDR2 is SNEGSKA in the germline V gene (reference sequence). This CDR3 is 13 amino acids long. The CDR3 sequence: CSARGQVSYGYTF. CDR3 DNA sequence: TGCAGTGCGAGGGGACAGGTTAGCTATGGCTACACCTTC.

This clonotype was observed a handful of times. The V gene is TRBV29-1, the J gene TRBJ2-1; 16 bases are shared with TRBD2. J gave up 6 bases and V 7 bases, and 9 bases lay outside the gene matches. The germline V gene encodes CDR1 SQVTM and CDR2 ANQGSEA. The CDR3 is made up of 16 amino acids. This CDR3 reads CSAGTSGGAALNEQFF. DNA of the CDR3: TGCAGCGCCGGGACTAGCGGGGGGGCCGCCCTCAATGAGCAGTTCTTC.

V is TRBV20-1 and J is TRBJ1-2, with 7 bases identical to TRBD1. The CDR3 runs to 14 residues. V was clipped by 4 bases and J by 3 bases; unmatched bases: 8. Germline V gene lookup returns CDR1 DFQATT and CDR2 SNEGSKA (reference sequence). The CDR3 DNA sequence: TGCAGTGCTAAAAACAGGGGCAGGGACTATGGCTACACCTTC. The encoded protein is CSAKNRGRDYGYTF.

This chain joins TRBV7-2 and TRBJ1-1; D not resolved. V shed 5 bases and J shed 4 bases, with 8 bases lying between them. From germline, CDR1 is SGHTA and CDR2 FQGNSA. The CDR3 is 12 amino acids. CDR3 sequence (DNA): TGTGCCAGCAGCCCAAGGGCCACTGAAGCTTTCTTT. This sequence encodes CASSPRATEAFF.

This clonotype turned up a few times. The chain joins TRBV4-2 to TRBJ2-1, with 7 bases that match TRBD2. V lost 0 bases and J lost 5; bases outside the gene matches: 7. Germline assignment: CDR1 LGHNA and CDR2 YNFKEQ. The CDR3 length is 16 residues. The CDR3, as DNA: TGTGCCAGCAGCCAAGATGTCGGACTAGGAAACAATGAGCAGTTCTTC. Translated: CASSQDVGLGNNEQFF.

The CDR3 loop is CASSLDRVLGQPQHF. For the CDR3, the DNA is TGTGCCAGCAGCTTAGACAGGGTATTAGGGCAGCCCCAGCATTTT. J is TRBJ1-5 and V is TRBV7-2; D is perhaps TRBD1 (6 bases). The CDR3 sequence is 15 residues long. Germline V lookup: CDR1 SGHTA, CDR2 FQGNSA. Trimming stripped 1 base from V and 7 bases from J, with 14 bases between.

This clonotype appeared a single time. This chain uses TRBV6-5 with TRBJ1-1; tentatively, D is TRBD1 (5 bases). Per germline, CDR1 MNHEY and CDR2 SVGAGI. Trimming cost V 4 bases and J 1 base, with 10 bases left between them. CDR3 length: 14 residues. The CDR3 loop reads CASSLRGWNTEAFF. The CDR3 DNA sequence: TGTGCCAGCAGTTTGAGGGGTTGGAACACTGAAGCTTTCTTT.

The CDR3 DNA is TGTGCCGTATACAGGGCCGACACTGAAGCTTTCTTT. This sequence encodes CAVYRADTEAFF. J is TRBJ1-1 and V is TRBV30, with a possible D match to TRBD1 (6 bases). The V and J ends lost 8 bases and 3 bases respectively, with 13 bases between them. The CDR3 contains 12 residues. Germline V gives CDR1 GTSNPN, CDR2 SVGIG (reference sequence).

This chain uses TRBV7-9 with TRBJ2-6, with a tentative D call TRBD2 (7 bases). CDR1 is SEHNR, CDR2 FQNEAQ, per germline (reference sequence). V was cut by 3 bases and J by 0 bases, with 12 bases left in between. The CDR3 runs to 17 residues. CDR3 region: CASSLGGLLSGANVLTF. The DNA of the CDR3 is TGTGCCAGCAGCTTGGGGGGGCTCCTCTCTGGGGCCAACGTCCTGACTTTC.

A few counts support this clonotype. The gene calls are TRBV29-1 and TRBJ1-2, with D hard to call. V lost 0 bases to trimming and J lost 7 bases, with 21 bases between them. CDR3 length: 16 amino acids. Germline lookup yields CDR1 SQVTM and CDR2 ANQGSEA. CDR3 region: CSVEDLTQLGGFGYTF. The CDR3 region has the DNA TGCAGCGTTGAAGATCTAACTCAGCTAGGAGGGTTTGGCTACACCTTC.

The chain recombines TRBV15 with TRBJ2-5; D is ambiguous. Germline loops: CDR1 LNHNV, CDR2 YYDKDF (reference sequence). This CDR3 spans 15 amino acids. The V and J ends lost 7 bases and 1 base respectively, with 16 bases between them. The CDR3 loop is CATTLGGTAQETQYF. DNA of the CDR3: TGTGCCACCACCCTCGGCGGTACCGCCCAAGAGACCCAGTACTTC.

The chain joins TRBV29-1 to TRBJ2-6, with TRBD2 as a possible D gene (5 bases). The V end was cut by 4 bases, the J end by 3 bases, with 7 bases between. Germline-derived CDR1 and CDR2 are SQVTM and ANQGSEA. This CDR3 contains 13 residues. The chain's CDR3 is CSVAGDGANVLTF. DNA of the CDR3: TGCAGCGTTGCCGGGGATGGGGCCAACGTCCTGACTTTC.

The sample holds a few counts of this clonotype. V usage is TRBV27 and J usage is TRBJ2-5; no reliable D call. This CDR3 spans 15 amino acids. The germline V and J ends were trimmed by 0 bases and 4 bases, with 12 bases remaining between them. CDR1 and CDR2 from the germline V gene are MNHEY and SMNVEV (reference sequence). DNA of the CDR3: TGTGCCAGCAGTTTATCGATGTGGCGTAGAGAGACCCAGTACTTC. Protein sequence: CASSLSMWRRETQYF.

The CDR3 DNA reads as TGCAGTGCTAGGGGTAGCGGGACCAATGGGGATACGCAGTATTTT. This translates into CSARGSGTNGDTQYF. V is TRBV20-1 and J is TRBJ2-3; 8 bases line up with TRBD2. Germline CDR1 reads DFQATT; CDR2 reads SNEGSKA (reference sequence). The CDR3 totals 15 residues. With V trimmed by 3 bases and J by 6 bases, 11 bases remained unmatched.

This clonotype was observed a few times. V usage is TRBV10-3 and J usage is TRBJ2-5, with unresolved D. With 6 bases removed from V and 2 bases from J, the gap between germline ends came to 10 bases. The CDR3 totals 13 residues. From germline, CDR1 is ENHRY and CDR2 SYGVKD. This chain's CDR3 is CAISRLRQETQYF. CDR3 DNA: TGTGCCATCAGCCGACTGAGACAAGAGACCCAGTACTTC.

The table lists this clonotype with a few counts. The chain uses TRBV3-1 and TRBJ2-5; 10 bases are shared with TRBD2. The germline V gene has CDR1 LGHDT and CDR2 YNNKEL (reference sequence). This CDR3 region has 17 residues. Trimming at V came to 1 base and at J to 5 bases, leaving 10 bases not matched to a gene. The CDR3 loop reads CASSQGLASGGRETQYF. The CDR3 DNA sequence: TGTGCCAGCAGCCAAGGGTTGGCTAGCGGGGGAAGGGAGACCCAGTACTTC.

V usage is TRBV10-3 and J usage is TRBJ2-7; possibly TRBD2 for D (6 bases). CDR1 and CDR2 (germline): ENHRY, SYGVKD. Trimming removed 6 bases at V and 0 bases at J, with 12 bases between. This CDR3 is built from 14 residues. In DNA, the CDR3 is TGTGCCATCAGGGGGGGACCGAGCTCCTACGAGCAGTACTTC. This sequence encodes CAIRGGPSSYEQYF.

Only a few counts were recorded for this clonotype. V usage is TRBV4-3 and J usage is TRBJ2-5; 7 bases line up with TRBD2. The J call could be wrong; TRBJ2-1 is a better fit for the DNA end. Per germline, CDR1 LGHNA and CDR2 YSLEER. The CDR3 is 13 residues long. CDR3 nucleotide sequence: TGCGCCAGCAGCCAGCTGGCGGGGGATGAGCAGTTCTTC. Translating it yields CASSQLAGDEQFF.

The chain recombines TRBV19 with TRBJ2-7; TRBD2 might be the D (6 bases). V was cut by 1 base and J by 0 bases, with 7 bases left in between. Germline CDR1 reads LNHDA; CDR2 reads SQIVND (reference sequence). The CDR3 has 14 amino acids. CDR3 protein: CASSIGRDSYEQYF. As DNA, the CDR3 is TGTGCCAGTAGTATAGGGCGGGACTCCTACGAGCAGTACTTC.

This clonotype has more than one count but fewer than ten. The genes are TRBV6-5 and TRBJ1-2; TRBD1 might be the D (5 bases). Germline V gene sequence: CDR1 MNHEY, CDR2 SVGAGI. The CDR3 is 15 residues long. Trimming took off 4 bases at V and 8 bases at J, with 20 bases between the two ends. The CDR3: CASSWTGTAALGYTF. In nucleotides, the CDR3 is TGTGCCAGCAGTTGGACTGGGACCGCCGCGTTGGGCTACACCTTC.